The 16 T cell receptor beta chains in this list originate from one sample, sequenced in a study of blood T cell repertoires in COVID-19. Profiling relied on immunoSEQ multiplex PCR, and the TCRdb table lists in-frame clones only, not all of them. There are some 270,000 clones in the sample; 80% to 90% occur only once, and approximately 6.6% lies in the top ten. Sequenced: PBMCs or T cells enriched from blood (not recorded which). These receptors all stem from a woman aged 45 to 65 who had been exposed to COVID-19.

This chain joins TRBV3-1 (or the pseudogene TRBV3-2) and TRBJ1-3; D unresolved. Trimming took 6 bases from V and 0 from J, leaving 9 bases between them. The germline V gene encodes CDR1 LGHDT and CDR2 YNNKEL (reference sequence). The CDR3 runs to 14 residues. DNA of the CDR3: TGTGCCAGCAGTCCGGGAAACTCTGGAAACACCATATATTTT. Protein: CASSPGNSGNTIYF.

This chain joins TRBV6-5 and TRBJ1-5; D is undetermined. The CDR3 contains 13 residues. From germline, CDR1 is MNHEY and CDR2 SVGAGI. Trimming pared 10 bases from V and 0 bases from J, leaving 10 bases between. CDR3 region: CAIRSGSNQPQHF. The CDR3 coding sequence is TGTGCCATCCGGTCGGGTAGCAATCAGCCCCAGCATTTT.

J is TRBJ1-2 and V is TRBV11-1; D unresolved. The germline gives CDR1 SGHAT, CDR2 FQDESV (reference sequence). V shed 6 bases and J shed 4 bases, with 15 bases lying between them. This CDR3 region has 14 residues. CDR3 loop: CASSPRWSVYGYTF. The CDR3 nucleotides are TGTGCCAGCAGTCCTCGGTGGTCCGTCTATGGCTACACCTTC.

This clone came up once. The chain uses TRBV3-1 (or the pseudogene TRBV3-2) and TRBJ2-7, with a possible D match to TRBD2 (5 bases). Trimming took 4 bases from V and 5 from J, leaving 21 bases between them. From germline, CDR1 is LGHDT and CDR2 YNNKEL (reference sequence). The CDR3 has 16 residues. CDR3 amino acids: CASSLAVGPPEDEQYF. CDR3 bases: TGTGCCAGCAGCCTCGCCGTTGGACCACCGGAGGACGAGCAGTACTTC.

This clone has a handful of counts. The chain joins TRBV18 to TRBJ2-3; D unclear. Trimming took off 2 bases at V and 6 bases at J, with 6 bases between the two ends. There are 12 residues in the CDR3. Per the germline V gene, CDR1 is KGHSH and CDR2 is LQKENI. CDR3 sequence: CASSPFSDTQYF. The CDR3 coding sequence is TGTGCCAGCTCACCATTTTCTGATACGCAGTATTTT.

The chain combines TRBV18 with TRBJ2-1, with D possibly TRBD1 on 5 matching bases. The germline CDR1 and CDR2 sequences are KGHSH and LQKENI. Trimming took 3 bases from V and 4 from J, leaving 16 bases between them. This CDR3 spans 16 amino acids. In nucleotides, the CDR3 is TGTGCCAGCTCACCCTATCGAATAAGGGGTTACAATGAGCAGTTCTTC. Protein: CASSPYRIRGYNEQFF.

The chain has TRBV5-4 and TRBJ1-5, with 7 nucleotides matching TRBD1. The germline V gene encodes CDR1 SGHNT and CDR2 YYREEE (reference sequence). V trimming: 0 bases; J trimming: 3 bases; junction bases outside the gene matches: 3. CDR3 length equals 15 residues. CDR3 bases: TGTGCCAGCAGCTTGGCCGGACAGGCCAATCAGCCCCAGCATTTT. Translating it yields CASSLAGQANQPQHF.

The chain recombines TRBV6-5 with TRBJ1-2; tentatively, D is TRBD1 (5 bases). The germline V and J ends were trimmed by 0 bases and 5 bases, with 7 bases remaining between them. This CDR3 has 13 residues. The germline gives CDR1 MNHEY, CDR2 SVGAGI. CDR3 coding DNA: TGTGCCAGCAGTTACTCCGGGGGGTATGGCTACACCTTC. It is translated as CASSYSGGYGYTF.

The chain employs TRBV5-1 and TRBJ2-3; D is perhaps TRBD1 (7 bases). V was clipped by 1 base and J by 4 bases, with 13 bases between them. The CDR3 sequence is 15 residues long. Germline values: CDR1 SGHRS, CDR2 YFSETQ. The CDR3 nucleotides are TGCGCCAGCAGCTTGAGGACAGGAGGGGCAGATACGCAGTATTTT. Translating it yields CASSLRTGGADTQYF.

The genes are TRBV27 and TRBJ1-5; no reliable D call. There are 14 residues in the CDR3. Germline V gives CDR1 MNHEY, CDR2 SMNVEV (reference sequence). Between the trimmed V and J ends, which lost 0 bases and 7 bases, there was a span of 10 bases. The CDR3 coding sequence is TGTGCCAGCAGTTTATCCCCATATAGCCAGCCCCAGCATTTT. Protein sequence: CASSLSPYSQPQHF.

The chain employs TRBV3-1 (or the pseudogene TRBV3-2) and TRBJ2-6, with D possibly being TRBD2 (8 bases). The CDR3 totals 17 residues. Deletions cut 4 bases from V and 2 bases from J, with 15 bases between. The germline V gene has CDR1 LGHDT and CDR2 YNNKEL (reference sequence). The CDR3 reads CASSPSGGGAGANVLTF. CDR3 DNA: TGTGCCAGCAGCCCCTCGGGAGGGGGCGCTGGGGCCAACGTCCTGACTTTC.

This sequence joins TRBV30 and TRBJ2-5, with D possibly matching TRBD1 (6 bases). Germline assignment: CDR1 GTSNPN and CDR2 SVGIG (reference sequence). V dropped 0 bases and J dropped 5 bases, with 22 bases sitting between them. This CDR3 is 17 amino acids long. The DNA of the CDR3 is TGTGCCTGGAGTGTTCATGCCTTAATACAGGGTGCGGAGACCCAGTACTTC. Encoded protein: CAWSVHALIQGAETQYF.

This chain links TRBV5-1 with TRBJ1-2; 8 bases are a match to TRBD1. The CDR3 has 13 residues. J gave up 4 bases and V 4 bases, and 3 bases lay outside the gene matches. The germline gives CDR1 SGHRS, CDR2 YFSETQ. The CDR3 region is CASSPGQGYGYTF. The CDR3, as DNA: TGCGCCAGCAGCCCTGGACAGGGCTATGGCTACACCTTC.

The J gene is TRBJ1-2, the V gene TRBV12-3 or TRBV12-4; 7 nucleotides line up with TRBD1. J gave up 6 bases and V 3 bases, and 1 base lay outside the gene matches. The length of the CDR3 is 12 residues. The CDR3 nucleotides are TGTGCCAGCAGTTTCACAGGGGATGGCTACACCTTC. Its translation is CASSFTGDGYTF.

The rearrangement joins TRBV11-2 to TRBJ2-7, with D tentatively TRBD2 (6 bases). Looked up from germline, CDR1 is SGHAT and CDR2 is FQNNGV. The CDR3 runs 15 residues. Trimming shortened V by 2 bases and J by 3 bases, and 14 bases separated the two germline ends. Written as DNA, the CDR3 is TGTGCCAGCAGCTTAAACGCCGGCGGGGTCTACGAGCAGTACTTC. It codes for CASSLNAGGVYEQYF.

The V and J genes are TRBV18 and TRBJ1-3; D not certain. The germline gives CDR1 KGHSH, CDR2 LQKENI. The CDR3 runs 14 residues. Trimming cost V 4 bases and J 3 bases, with 10 bases left between them. The CDR3 sequence: CASSLPGYGNTIYF. For the CDR3, the DNA is TGTGCCAGCTCACTCCCAGGATATGGAAACACCATATATTTT.